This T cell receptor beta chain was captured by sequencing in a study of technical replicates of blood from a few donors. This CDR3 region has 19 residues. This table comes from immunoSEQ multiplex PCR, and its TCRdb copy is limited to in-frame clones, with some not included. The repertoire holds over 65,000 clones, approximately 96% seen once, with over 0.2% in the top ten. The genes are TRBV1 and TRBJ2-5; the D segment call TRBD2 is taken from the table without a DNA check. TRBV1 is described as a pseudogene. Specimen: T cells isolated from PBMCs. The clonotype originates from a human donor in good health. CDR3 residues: CTSSQGAATSGSFKETQYF. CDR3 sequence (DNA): TGCACCAGCAGCCAGGGAGCAGCGACTAGCGGGAGTTTTAAGGAGACCCAGTACTTC.